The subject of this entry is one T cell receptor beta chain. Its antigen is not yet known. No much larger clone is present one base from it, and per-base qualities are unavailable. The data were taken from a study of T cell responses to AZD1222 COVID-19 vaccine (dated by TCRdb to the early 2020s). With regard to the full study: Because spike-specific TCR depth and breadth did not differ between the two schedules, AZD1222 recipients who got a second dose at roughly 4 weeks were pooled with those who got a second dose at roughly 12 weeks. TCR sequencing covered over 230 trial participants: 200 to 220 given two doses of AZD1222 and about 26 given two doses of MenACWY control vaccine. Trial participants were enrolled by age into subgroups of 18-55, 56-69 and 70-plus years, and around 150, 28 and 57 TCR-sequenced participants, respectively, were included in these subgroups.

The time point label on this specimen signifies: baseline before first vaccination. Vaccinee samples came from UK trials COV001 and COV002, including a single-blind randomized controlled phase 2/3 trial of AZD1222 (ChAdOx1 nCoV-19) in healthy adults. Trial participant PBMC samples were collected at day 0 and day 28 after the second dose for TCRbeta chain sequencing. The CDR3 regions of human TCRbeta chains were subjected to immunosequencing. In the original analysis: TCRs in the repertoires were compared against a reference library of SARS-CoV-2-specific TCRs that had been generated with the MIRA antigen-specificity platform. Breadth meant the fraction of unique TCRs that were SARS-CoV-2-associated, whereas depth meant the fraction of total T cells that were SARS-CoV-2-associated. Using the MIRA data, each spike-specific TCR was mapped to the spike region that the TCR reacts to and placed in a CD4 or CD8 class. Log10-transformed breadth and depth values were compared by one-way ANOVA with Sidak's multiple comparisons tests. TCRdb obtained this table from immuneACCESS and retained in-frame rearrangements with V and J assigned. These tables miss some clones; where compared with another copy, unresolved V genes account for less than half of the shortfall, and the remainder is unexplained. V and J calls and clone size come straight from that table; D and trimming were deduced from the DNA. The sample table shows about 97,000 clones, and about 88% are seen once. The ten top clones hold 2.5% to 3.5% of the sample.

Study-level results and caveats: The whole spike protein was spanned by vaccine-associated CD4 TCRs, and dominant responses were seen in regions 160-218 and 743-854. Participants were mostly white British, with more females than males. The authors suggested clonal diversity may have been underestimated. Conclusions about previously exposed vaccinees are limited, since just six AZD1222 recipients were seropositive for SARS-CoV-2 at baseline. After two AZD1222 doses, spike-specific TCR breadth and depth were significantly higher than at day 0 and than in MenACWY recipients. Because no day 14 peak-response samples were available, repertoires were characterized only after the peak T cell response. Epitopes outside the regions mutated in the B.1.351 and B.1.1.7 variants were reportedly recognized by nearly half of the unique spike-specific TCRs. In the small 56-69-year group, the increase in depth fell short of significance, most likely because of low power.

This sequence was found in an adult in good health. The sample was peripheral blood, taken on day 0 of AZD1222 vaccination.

At the DNA level, the sequence is TGTGCCAGTAGTATAGGGAACAGCGAGCAGTACTTC. It translates as CASSIGNSEQYF. The chain links TRBV19 with TRBJ2-7, with no confident D gene call. CDR1 and CDR2 were assigned from the germline V gene (reference sequence) as LNHDA and SQIVND. Reading from cysteine to phenylalanine, the CDR3 counts 12 amino acids. This entry keeps only the CDR3 DNA: 36 bases, framed from base 1. V drops 1 base and J drops 6 bases, leaving 7 bases in between. Joined to the reference TRBV19 and TRBJ2-7 proteins, this CDR3 gives the full variable domain: DGGITQSPKYLFRKEGQNVTLSCEQNLNHDAMYWYRQDPGQGLRLIYYSQIVNDFQKGDIAEGYSVSREKKESFPLTVTSAQKNPTAFYLCASSIGNSEQYFGPGTRLTVT.